This passage covers 16 T cell receptor beta chains from one sample sequenced in a study of blood T cell repertoires in COVID-19. Some clones are missing from TCRdb's copy, which holds only in-frame ones; the method was immunoSEQ multiplex PCR. The sample lists about 140,000 clones, 65% to 85% occurring once. Sequencing was carried out using peripheral blood. The source is a human donor in a cohort sampled during active COVID-19.

The chain joins TRBV5-6 to TRBJ2-7; 10 bases are shared with TRBD1. This CDR3 is 15 amino acids long. CDR1 and CDR2 from the germline V gene are SGHDT and YYEEEE. The V gene end was trimmed by 4 bases and the J gene end by 3 bases; junction bases not matched to a gene: 7. Here the CDR3 reads CASSARDRGFYEQYF. The CDR3 nucleotides are TGTGCCAGCAGCGCACGGGACAGGGGATTCTACGAGCAGTACTTC.

This chain links TRBV6-5 with TRBJ2-3; TRBD1 matches 9 bases. J lost 7 bases, V lost 5 bases, and 7 bases had no gene match. Germline CDR1 MNHEY, CDR2 SVGAGI. CDR3 length equals 14 residues. CDR3 sequence (DNA): TGTGCCAGCAGTCCTCCGGACAGGGGCTATACGCAGTATTTT. Translating gives CASSPPDRGYTQYF.

The chain joins TRBV5-1 to TRBJ2-7; possibly TRBD2 for D (7 bases). Germline assignment: CDR1 SGHRS and CDR2 YFSETQ. Trimming stripped 4 bases from V and 0 bases from J, with 14 bases between. CDR3 size: 15 residues. CDR3 residues: CASSGGAHSSYEQYF. In DNA, the CDR3 is TGCGCCAGCAGCGGGGGGGCACATAGCTCCTACGAGCAGTACTTC.

This chain connects TRBV6-5 to TRBJ2-7; TRBD1 matches 10 bases. With V trimmed by 2 bases and J by 2 bases, 3 bases remained unmatched. CDR1 MNHEY and CDR2 SVGAGI come from the germline V gene. CDR3 length equals 15 residues. The CDR3 is CASSYRGTGAYEQYF. The DNA of the CDR3 is TGTGCCAGCAGTTACCGCGGGACAGGGGCCTACGAGCAGTACTTC.

This sequence joins TRBV3-1 (or the pseudogene TRBV3-2) and TRBJ1-1, with D perhaps matching TRBD1 (5 bases). This CDR3 comprises 14 residues. V lost 1 base and J lost 5, with 11 bases in between. Germline V gene lookup returns CDR1 LGHDT and CDR2 YNNKEL (reference sequence). CDR3 nucleotides: TGTGCCAGCAGCCAAGTTATGGCAGGGACTGAAGCTTTCTTT. This encodes CASSQVMAGTEAFF.

The gene calls are TRBV11-2 and TRBJ2-7; 8 positions match TRBD1. After removal of 2 bases from V and 2 bases from J, the junction contained 8 bases not matched to a gene. The CDR3 is 16 residues long. Germline V gene sequence: CDR1 SGHAT, CDR2 FQNNGV. DNA of the CDR3: TGTGCCAGCAGCTTACGACGGACAGGGCGGACCTACGAGCAGTACTTC. It translates to CASSLRRTGRTYEQYF.

The chain combines TRBV11-3 with TRBJ2-3; no definite D call. The CDR3 consists of 14 residues. The V end was cut by 3 bases, the J end by 0 bases, with 7 bases between. Germline V gene lookup returns CDR1 SGHNT and CDR2 YENEEA. CDR3 protein: CASSFRGSTDTQYF. The CDR3 nucleotides read TGTGCCAGCAGCTTTCGAGGTAGCACAGATACGCAGTATTTT.

V is TRBV18 and J is TRBJ2-5; D is possibly TRBD1 (6 bases). Germline V lookup: CDR1 KGHSH, CDR2 LQKENI. Trimming removed 8 bases at V and 5 bases at J, with 18 bases between. The CDR3 totals 14 residues. CDR3 bases: TGTGCCAGCACTCAGACAGGCCAGTTGGAGACCCAGTACTTC. Protein product: CASTQTGQLETQYF.

The table lists this clone with a count of one. J is TRBJ2-2 and V is TRBV10-3, with D possibly TRBD1 on 6 matching bases. CDR3 length equals 17 residues. Trimming left V 7 bases short and J 0 bases short, with 18 bases between. The germline V gene encodes CDR1 ENHRY and CDR2 SYGVKD. The CDR3 DNA reads as TGTGCCATCACCCCGAGGCCTACAGGGCCGAACACCGGGGAGCTGTTTTTT. Its translation is CAITPRPTGPNTGELFF.

The V gene is TRBV3-1 (or the pseudogene TRBV3-2), the J gene TRBJ1-2; D is undetermined. The CDR3 extends over 14 amino acids. V lost 0 bases and J 7 bases, leaving 12 bases between the germline ends. CDR1 is LGHDT and CDR2 is YNNKEL in the germline V gene (reference sequence). The CDR3 region has the DNA TGTGCCAGCAGCCAAGATGGGCAGGCGGGTGGCTACACCTTC. Its protein product is CASSQDGQAGGYTF.

The rearrangement uses TRBV7-9 and TRBJ1-6, with TRBD1 identical over 7 bases. The CDR3 runs 14 residues. Germline V lookup: CDR1 SEHNR, CDR2 FQNEAQ (reference sequence). V lost 3 bases, J lost 8 bases, and 4 bases stayed unmatched. This CDR3 is CASSLGQQYSPLHF. DNA of the CDR3: TGTGCCAGCAGCTTGGGACAGCAGTATTCACCCCTCCACTTT.

The rearrangement joins TRBV10-3 to TRBJ2-7; D remains ambiguous. The CDR3 has 14 residues. V gave up 3 bases and J gave up 0 bases, with 9 bases separating them. Germline CDR1 ENHRY, CDR2 SYGVKD. The CDR3 reads CAISDLGFSYEQYF. The CDR3 DNA follows: TGTGCCATCAGTGATCTAGGTTTCTCCTACGAGCAGTACTTC.

This chain joins TRBV7-2 and TRBJ1-2; D is ambiguous. Germline CDR1 reads SGHTA; CDR2 reads FQGNSA. This CDR3 is built from 14 residues. Trimming took 5 bases from V and 2 from J, leaving 12 bases between them. The CDR3 DNA is TGTGCCAGCAGCCCCCGGGGAGGAAACTATGGCTACACCTTC. Protein: CASSPRGGNYGYTF.

The rearrangement uses TRBV3-1 (or the pseudogene TRBV3-2) and TRBJ2-5; D is perhaps TRBD1 (6 bases). There are 14 residues in the CDR3. Germline V CDR1 and CDR2: LGHDT, YNNKEL (reference sequence). The V end was cut by 3 bases, the J end by 5 bases, with 13 bases between. The CDR3 DNA reads TGTGCCAGCAGCCAGCGAAGGGGGTGGGAGACCCAGTACTTC. It is translated as CASSQRRGWETQYF.

The rearrangement joins TRBV7-9 to TRBJ1-2; possible D gene TRBD1, 5 bases. The CDR3 has 13 amino acids. Between the trimmed V and J ends, which lost 5 bases and 4 bases, there was a span of 11 bases. Germline CDR1 and CDR2: SEHNR and FQNEAQ (reference sequence). The CDR3 loop reads CASSPRGGYGYTF. CDR3 nucleotide sequence: TGTGCCAGCAGCCCTCGGGGGGGCTATGGCTACACCTTC.

This clone was found a few times. The chain links TRBV3-1 (or the pseudogene TRBV3-2) to TRBJ1-6; D unresolved. V lost 7 bases and J 5 bases, leaving 6 bases between the germline ends. Germline lookup yields CDR1 LGHDT and CDR2 YNNKEL (reference sequence). The CDR3 is 12 residues long. The CDR3 reads CASNGNNSPLHF. The CDR3 DNA reads TGTGCCAGCAACGGGAATAATTCACCCCTCCACTTT.